A single sample is the source of the 4 T cell receptor beta chains below, sequenced in a study of spatial heterogeneity in lung cancer. As to time point: sample taken at primary tumor resection. Unsorted whole RNA of tumor, nontumor lung or frozen PBMC was sequenced. TCRdb re-called the 5' RACE reads through MiXCR, storing one row per CDR3 protein. Altogether about 82,000 distinct CDR3 sequences are present, roughly 12% being singletons, with the ten largest covering around 4.3%. This specimen was PBMCs, taken at surgery. Source of these receptors: a male donor with early-stage non-small cell lung cancer.

This clonotype was counted a few times. J is TRBJ1-4 and V is TRBV7-3, with D possibly matching TRBD1 (5 bases). Trimming removed 0 bases from V and 5 bases from J, with 13 bases in between. CDR3 length: 16 residues. CDR1 is SGHTA, CDR2 FQGTGA, per germline. The CDR3 DNA is TGTGCCAGCAGCTTAACAGGGGTTTCGGGAAATGAAAAACTGTTTTTT. Translated: CASSLTGVSGNEKLFF.

This clonotype was observed a handful of times. The V call is TRBV19, the J call TRBJ2-7, with 7 bases aligning to TRBD1. V was clipped by 1 base and J by 3 bases; unmatched bases: 3. The CDR3 loop spans 14 amino acids. Germline V gene lookup returns CDR1 LNHDA and CDR2 SQIVND (reference sequence). CDR3 DNA: TGTGCCAGTAGTATAGGGACAGGAAACTACGAGCAGTACTTC. It is translated as CASSIGTGNYEQYF.

This clonotype was seen a few times. This sequence joins TRBV29-1 and TRBJ2-5, with TRBD1 matching 9 bases. From germline, CDR1 is SQVTM and CDR2 ANQGSEA. The CDR3 extends over 14 amino acids. The CDR3 region is CSGKETGGQETQYF. The CDR3 DNA is TGCAGTGGGAAGGAGACAGGGGGACAGGAGACCCAGTACTTC. The entire variable domain, with the rest obtained from reference TRBV29-1 and TRBJ2-5, is as follows: SAVISQKPSRDICQRGTSLTIQCQVDSQVTMMFWYRQQPGQSLTLIATANQGSEATYESGFVIDKFPISRPNLTFSTLTVSNMSPEDSSIYLCSGKETGGQETQYFGPGTRLLVL.

The gene calls are TRBV7-3 and TRBJ2-1; tentative D call: TRBD2 (7 bases). V dropped 1 base and J dropped 6 bases, with 16 bases sitting between them. This CDR3 contains 16 residues. The germline V gene encodes CDR1 SGHTA and CDR2 FQGTGA. CDR3 bases: TGTGCCAGCAGCTTAAAAGGGGGGGTGATAGGCAATGAGCAGTTCTTC. It yields the protein CASSLKGGVIGNEQFF.